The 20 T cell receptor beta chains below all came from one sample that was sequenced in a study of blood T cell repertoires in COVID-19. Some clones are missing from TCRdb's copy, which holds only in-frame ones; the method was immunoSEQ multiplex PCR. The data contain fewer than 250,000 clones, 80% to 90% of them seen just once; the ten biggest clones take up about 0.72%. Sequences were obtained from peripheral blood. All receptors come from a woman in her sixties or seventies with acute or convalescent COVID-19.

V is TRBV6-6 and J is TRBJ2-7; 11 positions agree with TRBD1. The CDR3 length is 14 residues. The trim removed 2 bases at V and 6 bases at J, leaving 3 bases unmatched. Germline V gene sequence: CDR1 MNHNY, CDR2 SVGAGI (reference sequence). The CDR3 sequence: CASSYAGQGVEQYF. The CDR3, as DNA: TGTGCCAGCAGTTACGCGGGACAGGGGGTCGAGCAGTACTTC.

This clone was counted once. In nucleotides, the CDR3 is TGCGCCAGCAGCCAAGTGTTCCGGGACTACCGAAATGAGCAGTTCTTC. It codes for CASSQVFRDYRNEQFF. The chain combines TRBV4-3 with TRBJ2-1; 7 bases are shared with TRBD2. Germline trimming cut 1 base from V and 7 bases from J; bases unmatched to any gene: 10. Germline V gene data show CDR1 as LGHNA and CDR2 as YSLEER. This CDR3 is built from 16 residues.

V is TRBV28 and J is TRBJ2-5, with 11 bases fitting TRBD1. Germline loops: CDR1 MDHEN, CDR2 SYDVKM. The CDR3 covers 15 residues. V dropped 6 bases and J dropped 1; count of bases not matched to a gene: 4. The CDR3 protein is CASSRTGGPQETQYF. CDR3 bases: TGTGCCAGCAGCAGGACAGGGGGCCCCCAAGAGACCCAGTACTTC.

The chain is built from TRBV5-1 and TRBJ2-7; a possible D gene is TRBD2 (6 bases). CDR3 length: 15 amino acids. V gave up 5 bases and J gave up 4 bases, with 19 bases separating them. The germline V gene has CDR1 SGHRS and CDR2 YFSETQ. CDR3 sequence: CASSLLDQGGYEQYF. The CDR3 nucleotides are TGCGCCAGCAGTCTTTTAGACCAGGGAGGATACGAGCAGTACTTC.

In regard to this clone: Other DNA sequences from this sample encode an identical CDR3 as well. Here the CDR3 reads CASSLGLQETQYF. As DNA, the CDR3 is TGCGCCAGCAGCTTGGGGCTCCAAGAGACCCAGTACTTC. V gene TRBV5-1 combines with J gene TRBJ2-5, with D uncertain. V lost 0 bases and J 1 base, leaving 4 bases between the germline ends. This CDR3 is built from 13 residues. Germline CDR1 SGHRS, CDR2 YFSETQ.

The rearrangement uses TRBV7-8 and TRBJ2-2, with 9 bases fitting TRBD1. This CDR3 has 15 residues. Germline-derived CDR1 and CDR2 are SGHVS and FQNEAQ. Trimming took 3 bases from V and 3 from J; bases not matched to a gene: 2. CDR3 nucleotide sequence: TGTGCCAGCAGCTTCCGGACAGGGGACACCGGGGAGCTGTTTTTT. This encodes CASSFRTGDTGELFF.

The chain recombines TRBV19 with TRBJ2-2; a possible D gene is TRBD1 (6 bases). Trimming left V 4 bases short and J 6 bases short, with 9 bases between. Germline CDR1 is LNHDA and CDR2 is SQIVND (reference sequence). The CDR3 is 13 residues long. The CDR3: CASSRTGSGELFF. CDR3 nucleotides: TGTGCCAGTAGTAGAACAGGGTCCGGGGAGCTGTTTTTT.

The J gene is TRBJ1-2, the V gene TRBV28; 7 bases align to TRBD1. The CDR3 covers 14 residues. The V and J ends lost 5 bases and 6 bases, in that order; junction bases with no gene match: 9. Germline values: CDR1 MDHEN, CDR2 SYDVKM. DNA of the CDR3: TGTGCCAGCAGTCCCCCGGGACAGAGCCATGGCTACACCTTC. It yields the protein CASSPPGQSHGYTF.

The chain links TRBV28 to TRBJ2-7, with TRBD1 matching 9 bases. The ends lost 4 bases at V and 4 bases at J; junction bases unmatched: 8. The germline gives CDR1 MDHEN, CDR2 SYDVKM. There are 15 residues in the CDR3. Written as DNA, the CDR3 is TGTGCCAGCAGTTCGGCACCGGGACAGGGTTACGAGCAGTACTTC. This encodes CASSSAPGQGYEQYF.

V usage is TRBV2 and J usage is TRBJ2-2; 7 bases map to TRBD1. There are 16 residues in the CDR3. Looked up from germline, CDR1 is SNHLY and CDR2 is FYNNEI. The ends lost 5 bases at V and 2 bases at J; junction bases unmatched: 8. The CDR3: CASSTKTGLNTGELFF. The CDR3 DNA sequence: TGTGCCAGCAGTACCAAGACAGGGCTAAACACCGGGGAGCTGTTTTTT.

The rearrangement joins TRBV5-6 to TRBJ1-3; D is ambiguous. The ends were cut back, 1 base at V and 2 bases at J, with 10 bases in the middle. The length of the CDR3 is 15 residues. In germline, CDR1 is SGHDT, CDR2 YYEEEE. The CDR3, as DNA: TGTGCCAGCAGCTTGTGGCTGGCGGCTGGAAACACCATATATTTT. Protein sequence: CASSLWLAAGNTIYF. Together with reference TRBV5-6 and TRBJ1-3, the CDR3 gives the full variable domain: DAGVTQSPTHLIKTRGQQVTLRCSPKSGHDTVSWYQQALGQGPQFIFQYYEEEERQRGNFPDRFSGHQFPNYSSELNVNALLLGDSALYLCASSLWLAAGNTIYFGEGSWLTVV.

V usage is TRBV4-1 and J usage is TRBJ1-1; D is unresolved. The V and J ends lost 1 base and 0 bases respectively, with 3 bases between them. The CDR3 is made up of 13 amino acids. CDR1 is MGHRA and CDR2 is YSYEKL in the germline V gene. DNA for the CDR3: TGCGCCAGCAGCCAAGTAATGAACACTGAAGCTTTCTTT. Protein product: CASSQVMNTEAFF.

The CDR3 DNA reads as TGTGCCAGCAGCTTACTACAGGGTATGAATGAGCAGTTCTTC. Protein: CASSLLQGMNEQFF. The chain uses TRBV11-3 and TRBJ2-1; D might be TRBD1 (6 bases). V dropped 2 bases and J dropped 7 bases, with 12 bases sitting between them. The CDR3 contains 14 residues. Germline V gene data show CDR1 as SGHNT and CDR2 as YENEEA.

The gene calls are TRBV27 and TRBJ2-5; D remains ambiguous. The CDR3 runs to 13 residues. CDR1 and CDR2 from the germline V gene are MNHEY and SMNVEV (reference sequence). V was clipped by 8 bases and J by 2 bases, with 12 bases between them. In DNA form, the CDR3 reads TGTGCCAGCGCCCGAGTGGTACAAGAGACCCAGTACTTC. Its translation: CASARVVQETQYF.

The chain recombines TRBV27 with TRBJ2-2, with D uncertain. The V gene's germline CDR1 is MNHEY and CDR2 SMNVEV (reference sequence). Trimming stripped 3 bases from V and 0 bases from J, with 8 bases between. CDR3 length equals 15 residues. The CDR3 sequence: CASSFRHSNTGELFF. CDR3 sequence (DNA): TGTGCCAGCAGTTTTCGTCACTCGAACACCGGGGAGCTGTTTTTT.

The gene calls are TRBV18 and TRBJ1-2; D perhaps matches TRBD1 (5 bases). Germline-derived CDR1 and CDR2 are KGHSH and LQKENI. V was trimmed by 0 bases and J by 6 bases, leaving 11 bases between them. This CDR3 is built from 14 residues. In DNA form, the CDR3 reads TGTGCCAGCTCACCACCGGGGCAGCCGCATGGCTACACCTTC. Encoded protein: CASSPPGQPHGYTF.

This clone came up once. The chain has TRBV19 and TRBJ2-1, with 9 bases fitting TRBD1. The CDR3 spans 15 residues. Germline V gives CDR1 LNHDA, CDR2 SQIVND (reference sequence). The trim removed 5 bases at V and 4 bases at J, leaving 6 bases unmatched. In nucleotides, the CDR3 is TGTGCCAGTAGTGGACGGGACAGGGATTACAATGAGCAGTTCTTC. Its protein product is CASSGRDRDYNEQFF.

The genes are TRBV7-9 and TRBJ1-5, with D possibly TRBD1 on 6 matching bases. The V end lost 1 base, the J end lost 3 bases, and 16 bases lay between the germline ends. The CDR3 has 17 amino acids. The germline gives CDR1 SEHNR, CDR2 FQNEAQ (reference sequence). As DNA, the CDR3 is TGTGCCAGCAGCTTAGTGGCTAGTCAGGGGCCCAATCAGCCCCAGCATTTT. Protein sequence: CASSLVASQGPNQPQHF.

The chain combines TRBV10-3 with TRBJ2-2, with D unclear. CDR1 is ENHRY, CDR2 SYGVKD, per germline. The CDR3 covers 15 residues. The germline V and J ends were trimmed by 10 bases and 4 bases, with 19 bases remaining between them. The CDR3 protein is CATAPFLSGTGELFF. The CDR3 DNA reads TGTGCCACTGCCCCGTTTCTTAGTGGCACCGGGGAGCTGTTTTTT.

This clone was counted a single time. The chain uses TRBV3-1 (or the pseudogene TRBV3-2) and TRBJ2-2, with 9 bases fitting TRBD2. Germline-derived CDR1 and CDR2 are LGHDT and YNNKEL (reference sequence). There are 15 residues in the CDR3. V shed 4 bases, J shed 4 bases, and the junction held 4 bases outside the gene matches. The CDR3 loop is CASSPLTSGTGELFF. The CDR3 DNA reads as TGTGCCAGCAGCCCCCTGACTAGCGGCACCGGGGAGCTGTTTTTT.